Each of the 30 T cell receptor beta chains below was sequenced from the same sample in a study of cytomegalovirus exposure and HLA in healthy donors. PCR involved 60 Vbeta and 13 Jbeta primers. Method: immunoSEQ multiplex PCR; TCRdb's copy keeps in-frame clones and lacks some. The table lists 90,000 or so clones, about 75% of them singletons, with over 9% in the top ten. Material for sequencing was PBMCs. These receptors were obtained from a man aged 25-40 years in good health and CMV-seropositive.

The genes are TRBV5-1 and TRBJ2-3; 8 bases are shared with TRBD1. The CDR3 length is 16 residues. The ends lost 4 bases at V and 3 bases at J; junction bases unmatched: 10. Germline values: CDR1 SGHRS, CDR2 YFSETQ. Written as DNA, the CDR3 is TGCGCCAGCAGCCGCTCCGGACAGGGTGGTACAGATACGCAGTATTTT. It specifies CASSRSGQGGTDTQYF.

V usage is TRBV6-1 and J usage is TRBJ1-1, with 7 bases identical to TRBD1. Losses at the gene ends were 10 bases for V and 4 bases for J; bases not matched to a gene: 6. CDR3 length: 12 amino acids. Germline CDR1 and CDR2: MNHNS and SASEGT. Written as DNA, the CDR3 is TGTGCCACCACAGACAGGGTCACTGAAGCTTTCTTT. It yields the protein CATTDRVTEAFF.

The chain combines TRBV30 with TRBJ1-3; D is unresolved. Trimming took 3 bases from V and 0 from J, leaving 15 bases between them. Per the germline V gene, CDR1 is GTSNPN and CDR2 is SVGIG (reference sequence). The CDR3 runs 16 residues. CDR3 residues: CAWRASGSASGNTIYF. As DNA, the CDR3 is TGTGCCTGGAGGGCCTCCGGGAGTGCCTCTGGAAACACCATATATTTT.

The V call is TRBV4-3, the J call TRBJ2-7; tentatively, D is TRBD1 (6 bases). Germline CDR1 reads LGHNA; CDR2 reads YSLEER. Deletions cut 0 bases from V and 5 bases from J, with 14 bases between. The length of the CDR3 is 15 residues. As DNA, the CDR3 is TGCGCCAGCAGCCAAGATAGTGGGGGACACGACGAGCAGTACTTC. Translation: CASSQDSGGHDEQYF.

This clone was recorded once. The CDR3 nucleotides are TGTGCCAGCAGCCAAGATGGGGGGTCAGGATCTAACTATGGCTACACCTTC. Protein product: CASSQDGGSGSNYGYTF. The chain combines TRBV4-2 with TRBJ1-2, with D tentatively TRBD1 (5 bases). Germline CDR1 LGHNA, CDR2 YNFKEQ. Trimming took 0 bases from V and 0 from J, leaving 14 bases between them. This CDR3 is built from 17 residues.

The chain couples TRBV4-1 to TRBJ2-7; 8 nucleotides match TRBD1. Germline V lookup: CDR1 MGHRA, CDR2 YSYEKL. The V and J ends lost 2 bases and 3 bases, in that order; junction bases with no gene match: 3. CDR3 size: 14 residues. CDR3 residues: CASSQTDRVYEQYF. The CDR3 nucleotides read TGCGCCAGCAGCCAAACGGACAGGGTCTACGAGCAGTACTTC.

The chain is built from TRBV5-1 and TRBJ2-7; 9 nucleotides align to TRBD1. The J segment lost 3 bases and the V segment lost 2 bases, leaving 3 bases of the junction unmatched. The germline V gene encodes CDR1 SGHRS and CDR2 YFSETQ. The length of the CDR3 is 14 residues. As DNA, the CDR3 is TGCGCCAGCAGCTTCAGACAGGGGGACTACGAGCAGTACTTC. Protein product: CASSFRQGDYEQYF.

The chain has TRBV6-5 and TRBJ1-2, with TRBD1 as a possible D gene (6 bases). Germline CDR1 reads MNHEY; CDR2 reads SVGAGI. This CDR3 spans 13 amino acids. Trimming left V 5 bases short and J 2 bases short, with 9 bases between. The CDR3 nucleotides are TGTGCCAGCAGTCCGGACAGAAACTATGGCTACACCTTC. This sequence encodes CASSPDRNYGYTF.

The chain uses TRBV27 and TRBJ1-1; perhaps TRBD1 as D (6 bases). Germline V CDR1 and CDR2: MNHEY, SMNVEV (reference sequence). The CDR3 sequence is 13 residues long. The germline V and J ends were trimmed by 8 bases and 8 bases, with 18 bases remaining between them. The CDR3 here is CASGQRGGREAFF. Here the CDR3 DNA reads TGTGCCAGCGGCCAACGGGGGGGGCGGGAAGCTTTCTTT.

As for this clone: This same CDR3 is encoded by further DNA sequences in the sample. This chain uses TRBV9 with TRBJ1-1; D gene unclear. Germline CDR1 is SGDLS and CDR2 is YYNGEE. This CDR3 region has 15 residues. Trimming pared 0 bases from V and 1 base from J, leaving 10 bases between. In nucleotides, the CDR3 is TGTGCCAGCAGCGTAGCGGGAGGATCGAACACTGAAGCTTTCTTT. Amino acids: CASSVAGGSNTEAFF.

The chain uses TRBV30 and TRBJ2-5, with 8 bases matching TRBD1. Per the germline V gene, CDR1 is GTSNPN and CDR2 is SVGIG (reference sequence). CDR3 length: 14 residues. The V and J ends lost 1 base and 1 base, in that order; junction bases with no gene match: 2. CDR3 region: CAWSAGQAQETQYF. CDR3 sequence (DNA): TGTGCCTGGAGTGCGGGACAGGCCCAAGAGACCCAGTACTTC.

The chain joins TRBV7-2 to TRBJ2-5; possible D gene TRBD2, 5 bases. Germline V lookup: CDR1 SGHTA, CDR2 FQGNSA. Trimming left V 5 bases short and J 5 bases short, with 9 bases between. CDR3 size: 12 residues. The CDR3: CASSPSGETQYF. The CDR3 nucleotides are TGTGCCAGCAGCCCCTCGGGGGAGACCCAGTACTTC.

V gene TRBV2 combines with J gene TRBJ2-5, with D perhaps TRBD1 (6 bases). Germline CDR1 SNHLY, CDR2 FYNNEI. The CDR3 has 14 residues. V dropped 8 bases and J dropped 2 bases, with 15 bases sitting between them. The CDR3 nucleotides read TGTGCCAGCGTGTGGACAGTAATACAAGAGACCCAGTACTTC. This translates into CASVWTVIQETQYF.

This CDR3 reads CASSKDRVTYSPLHF. The CDR3, as DNA: TGTGCCAGTAGTAAGGACAGGGTGACCTATTCACCCCTCCACTTT. The genes are TRBV19 and TRBJ1-6; 8 positions agree with TRBD1. The germline V gene encodes CDR1 LNHDA and CDR2 SQIVND (reference sequence). The ends lost 4 bases at V and 8 bases at J; junction bases unmatched: 7. This CDR3 region has 15 residues.

This clone was recorded many times. This chain uses TRBV30 with TRBJ1-5, with 9 bases identical to TRBD1. After removal of 5 bases from V and 1 base from J, the junction contained 3 bases not matched to a gene. The CDR3 contains 14 residues. Germline CDR1 and CDR2: GTSNPN and SVGIG (reference sequence). CDR3 sequence reads: CAWGQGWSNQPQHF. CDR3 nucleotides: TGTGCCTGGGGACAGGGGTGGAGCAATCAGCCCCAGCATTTT.

The CDR3 sequence: CASSLSPLAGEGETQYF. Written as DNA, the CDR3 is TGTGCCAGCAGCTTATCCCCCCTAGCGGGGGAGGGGGAGACCCAGTACTTC. The V call is TRBV5-4, the J call TRBJ2-5, with 10 bases fitting TRBD2. The junction had 12 bases not matched to a gene; V was cut back by 2 bases and J by 5 bases. Germline loops: CDR1 SGHNT, CDR2 YYREEE (reference sequence). The CDR3 runs 17 residues.

The chain links TRBV6-1 to TRBJ2-1; possibly TRBD1 for D (5 bases). The germline V and J ends were trimmed by 6 bases and 6 bases, with 9 bases remaining between them. CDR3 length: 12 residues. From germline, CDR1 is MNHNS and CDR2 SASEGT. The CDR3 protein is CASSRVGNEQFF. The CDR3 nucleotides are TGTGCCAGCAGCAGGGTAGGCAATGAGCAGTTCTTC.

This chain links TRBV4-1 with TRBJ2-6; the match to TRBD2 covers 8 bases. The V gene's germline CDR1 is MGHRA and CDR2 YSYEKL. There are 17 residues in the CDR3. V shed 3 bases and J 1 base; nucleotides not matched to a gene: 5. This CDR3 is CASSHGGGWSGANVLTF. The CDR3 DNA reads TGCGCCAGCAGCCACGGGGGGGGTTGGTCTGGGGCCAACGTCCTGACTTTC.

The chain links TRBV18 to TRBJ1-1; D gene ambiguous. CDR3 length equals 12 residues. Looked up from germline, CDR1 is KGHSH and CDR2 is LQKENI. With 3 bases removed from V and 8 bases from J, the gap between germline ends came to 10 bases. The CDR3 reads CASSPGRTEAFF. In DNA form, the CDR3 reads TGTGCCAGCTCACCTGGGAGAACGGAAGCTTTCTTT.

The J gene is TRBJ1-5, the V gene TRBV5-1; 9 bases are shared with TRBD1. J was trimmed by 6 bases and V by 0 bases; bases with no gene match: 1. Germline CDR1 reads SGHRS; CDR2 reads YFSETQ. This CDR3 is 14 amino acids long. In DNA, the CDR3 is TGCGCCAGCAGCTTGGGACAGGGGGTTCAGCCCCAGCATTTT. It translates to CASSLGQGVQPQHF. Together with reference TRBV5-1 and TRBJ1-5, the CDR3 gives the full variable domain: KAGVTQTPRYLIKTRGQQVTLSCSPISGHRSVSWYQQTPGQGLQFLFEYFSETQRNKGNFPGRFSGRQFSNSRSEMNVSTLELGDSALYLCASSLGQGVQPQHFGDGTRLSIL.

The chain uses TRBV4-2 and TRBJ2-1; TRBD2 aligns across 8 bases. Germline V gene data show CDR1 as LGHNA and CDR2 as YNFKEQ. V was clipped by 4 bases and J by 5 bases; unmatched bases: 16. The CDR3 has 18 amino acids. The CDR3 protein is CASSLYPPSSGGHNEQFF. The CDR3 nucleotides are TGTGCCAGCAGCCTATACCCCCCTTCCAGCGGGGGACACAATGAGCAGTTCTTC.

Regarding this clone: Within the sample, other DNA sequences also encode this same CDR3. The rearrangement joins TRBV5-1 to TRBJ2-1; no definite D call. Looked up from germline, CDR1 is SGHRS and CDR2 is YFSETQ. Trimming took off 0 bases at V and 4 bases at J, with 5 bases between the two ends. This CDR3 comprises 13 residues. The CDR3 loop reads CASSLVYYNEQFF. The CDR3 nucleotides read TGCGCCAGCAGCTTGGTGTATTACAATGAGCAGTTCTTC.

This chain joins TRBV6-1 and TRBJ2-7; tentative D call: TRBD1 (5 bases). With 2 bases removed from V and 2 bases from J, the gap between germline ends came to 10 bases. The CDR3 sequence is 14 residues long. Germline-derived CDR1 and CDR2 are MNHNS and SASEGT. The CDR3 protein is CASSERQGAYEQYF. CDR3 in DNA: TGTGCCAGCAGTGAAAGGCAGGGCGCCTACGAGCAGTACTTC.

The chain links TRBV7-3 to TRBJ2-2, with 8 positions matching TRBD1. The V segment lost 3 bases and the J segment 3 bases; nucleotides outside the gene matches: 0. There are 14 residues in the CDR3. Germline V gene data show CDR1 as SGHTA and CDR2 as FQGTGA. The CDR3 reads CASSLTGDTGELFF. For the CDR3, the DNA is TGTGCCAGCAGCTTGACAGGGGACACCGGGGAGCTGTTTTTT.

Notes on this clone: Compared with germline, one end of the junction differs, possibly owing to a read error. The genes are TRBV7-9 and TRBJ2-7, with 9 positions matching TRBD1. The CDR3 is 16 amino acids. In germline, CDR1 is SEHNR, CDR2 FQNEAQ (reference sequence). The CDR3 here is CSSSFPTGGRSYEQYF. The CDR3 DNA reads TGTTCCAGCAGCTTTCCGACAGGGGGACGAAGCTACGAGCAGTACTTC.

Here the CDR3 DNA reads TGTGCCAGCAGCGTAGGGATAGCGGGGGCCTACGAGCAGTACTTC. Translation: CASSVGIAGAYEQYF. The rearrangement joins TRBV9 to TRBJ2-7, with TRBD2 matching over 9 bases. Looked up from germline, CDR1 is SGDLS and CDR2 is YYNGEE. This CDR3 spans 15 amino acids. J gave up 2 bases and V 0 bases, and 3 bases lay outside the gene matches.

The genes are TRBV11-2 and TRBJ1-6, with D tentatively TRBD1 (6 bases). V was cut by 5 bases and J by 9 bases, with 11 bases left in between. The CDR3 runs to 13 residues. Germline lookup yields CDR1 SGHAT and CDR2 FQNNGV. CDR3: CASSRQAGSPLHF. In DNA form, the CDR3 reads TGTGCCAGCAGCAGACAGGCAGGTTCACCCCTCCACTTT.

The V call is TRBV27, the J call TRBJ2-2; D is unclear. The CDR3 extends over 17 amino acids. CDR1 is MNHEY, CDR2 SMNVEV, per germline (reference sequence). V was pared by 2 bases and J by 3 bases, with 16 bases between. Here the CDR3 DNA reads TGTGCCAGCAGTTTAAAGCTATGGTACAGAGACACCGGGGAGCTGTTTTTT. It is translated as CASSLKLWYRDTGELFF.

The V and J genes are TRBV19 and TRBJ1-6, with TRBD1 matching over 7 bases. Germline lookup yields CDR1 LNHDA and CDR2 SQIVND (reference sequence). V shed 1 base and J 3 bases; nucleotides not matched to a gene: 6. The CDR3 runs 17 residues. The CDR3 loop reads CASSIGWDSVYNSPLHF. In DNA form, the CDR3 reads TGTGCCAGTAGTATAGGGTGGGACAGCGTCTATAATTCACCCCTCCACTTT.

The genes are TRBV6-1 and TRBJ1-4; 8 positions match TRBD1. The V gene end was trimmed by 4 bases and the J gene end by 8 bases; junction bases not matched to a gene: 12. CDR3 length equals 16 residues. Germline loops: CDR1 MNHNS, CDR2 SASEGT. CDR3 amino acids: CASSVGQGRRREKLFF. The CDR3 nucleotides are TGTGCCAGCAGTGTTGGACAGGGACGGAGGAGAGAAAAACTGTTTTTT.